This T cell receptor beta chain is drawn from a study of T cell repertoires in cytomegalovirus infection. General study points: HLA-C-restricted CMV clonotypes gave the most frequent clonotype in two of eight donors.

In the case of this clonotype: Its matching antigen is unknown.

TCRdb analysed the reads with MiXCR anew, one entry per CDR3 protein. The sample consists of more than 400,000 distinct CDR3 sequences, roughly 29% of them appearing once. The CDR3 spans 14 residues. Trimming pared 7 bases from V and 5 bases from J, leaving 15 bases between. The specimen was PBMCs. The TCR was taken from a human donor in good health (CMV status not recorded). Some clones in this sample may be carry-over from other donors' samples. The V call is TRBV12-3 or TRBV12-4, the J call TRBJ1-5; D ambiguous. CDR3 region: CASTFSGMDQPQHF. In nucleotides, the CDR3 is TGTGCCAGCACCTTTTCGGGGATGGATCAGCCCCAGCATTTT.